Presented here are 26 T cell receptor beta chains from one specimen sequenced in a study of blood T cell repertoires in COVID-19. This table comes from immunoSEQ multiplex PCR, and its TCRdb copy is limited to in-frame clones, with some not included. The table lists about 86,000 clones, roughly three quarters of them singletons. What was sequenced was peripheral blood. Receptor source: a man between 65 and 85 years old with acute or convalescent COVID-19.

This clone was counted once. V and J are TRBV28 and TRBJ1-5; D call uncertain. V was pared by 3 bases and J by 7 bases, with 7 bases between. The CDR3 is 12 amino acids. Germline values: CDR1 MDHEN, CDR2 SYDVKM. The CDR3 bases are TGTGCCAGCAGTTTCGTCCGGCAGCCCCAGCATTTT. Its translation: CASSFVRQPQHF.

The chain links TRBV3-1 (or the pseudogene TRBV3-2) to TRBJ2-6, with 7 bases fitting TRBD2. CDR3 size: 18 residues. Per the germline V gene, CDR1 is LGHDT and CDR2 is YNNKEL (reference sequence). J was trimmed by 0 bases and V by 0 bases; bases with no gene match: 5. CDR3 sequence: CASSQDLGGGSGANVLTF. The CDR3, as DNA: TGTGCCAGCAGCCAAGATTTGGGCGGGGGCTCTGGGGCCAACGTCCTGACTTTC.

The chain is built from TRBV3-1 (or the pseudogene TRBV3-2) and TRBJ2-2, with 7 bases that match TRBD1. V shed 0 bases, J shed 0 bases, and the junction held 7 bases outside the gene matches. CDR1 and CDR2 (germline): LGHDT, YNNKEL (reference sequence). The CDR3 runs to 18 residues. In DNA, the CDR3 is TGTGCCAGCAGCCAAGATTTTTTGGGACAGCCGAACACCGGGGAGCTGTTTTTT. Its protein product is CASSQDFLGQPNTGELFF.

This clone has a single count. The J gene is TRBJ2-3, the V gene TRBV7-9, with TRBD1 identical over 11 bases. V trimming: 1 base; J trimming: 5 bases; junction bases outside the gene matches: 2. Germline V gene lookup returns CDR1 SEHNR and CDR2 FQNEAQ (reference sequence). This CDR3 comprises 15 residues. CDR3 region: CASSLVDRGQDTQYF. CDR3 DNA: TGTGCCAGCAGCTTAGTGGACAGGGGGCAAGATACGCAGTATTTT.

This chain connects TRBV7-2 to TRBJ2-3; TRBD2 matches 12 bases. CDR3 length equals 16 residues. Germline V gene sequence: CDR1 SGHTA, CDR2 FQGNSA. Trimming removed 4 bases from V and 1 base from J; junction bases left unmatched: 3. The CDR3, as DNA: TGTGCCAGCAGCTCCTGGACTAGCGGGGGCACAGATACGCAGTATTTT. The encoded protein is CASSSWTSGGTDTQYF. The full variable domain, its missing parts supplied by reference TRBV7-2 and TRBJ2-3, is GAGVSQSPSNKVTEKGKDVELRCDPISGHTALYWYRQSLGQGLEFLIYFQGNSAPDKSGLPSDRFSAERTGGSVSTLTIQRTQQEDSAVYLCASSSWTSGGTDTQYFGPGTRLTVL.

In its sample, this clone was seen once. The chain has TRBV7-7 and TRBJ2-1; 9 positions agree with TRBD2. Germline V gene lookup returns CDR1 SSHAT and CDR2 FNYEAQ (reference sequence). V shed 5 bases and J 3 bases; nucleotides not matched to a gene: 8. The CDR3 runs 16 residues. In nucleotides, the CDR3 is TGTGCCAGCAGCGCAGGGGCGGGGGGGTACTACAATGAGCAGTTCTTC. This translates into CASSAGAGGYYNEQFF. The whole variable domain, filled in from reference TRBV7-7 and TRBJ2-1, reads GAGVSQSPRYKVTKRGQDVTLRCDPISSHATLYWYQQALGQGPEFLTYFNYEAQPDKSGLPSDRFSAERPEGSISTLTIQRTEQRDSAMYRCASSAGAGGYYNEQFFGPGTRLTVL.

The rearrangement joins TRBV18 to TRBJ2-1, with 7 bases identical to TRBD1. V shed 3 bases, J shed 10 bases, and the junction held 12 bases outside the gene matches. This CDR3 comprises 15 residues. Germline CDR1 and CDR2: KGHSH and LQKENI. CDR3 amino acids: CASSPRDRSSGEQFF. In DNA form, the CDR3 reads TGTGCCAGCTCACCCCGGGACAGATCCTCGGGCGAGCAGTTCTTC.

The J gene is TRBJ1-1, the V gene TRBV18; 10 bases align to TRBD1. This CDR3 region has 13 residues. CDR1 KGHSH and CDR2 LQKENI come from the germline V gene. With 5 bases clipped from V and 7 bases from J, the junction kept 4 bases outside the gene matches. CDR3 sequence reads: CASSGDRGNEAFF. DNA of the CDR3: TGTGCCAGCTCAGGGGACAGGGGTAATGAAGCTTTCTTT.

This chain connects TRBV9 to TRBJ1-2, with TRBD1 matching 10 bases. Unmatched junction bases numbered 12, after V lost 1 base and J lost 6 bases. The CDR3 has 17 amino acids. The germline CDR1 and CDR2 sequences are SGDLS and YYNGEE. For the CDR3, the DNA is TGTGCCAGCAGCGTAACTCAGTCCCGGGACAGGGGTCATGGCTACACCTTC. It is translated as CASSVTQSRDRGHGYTF.

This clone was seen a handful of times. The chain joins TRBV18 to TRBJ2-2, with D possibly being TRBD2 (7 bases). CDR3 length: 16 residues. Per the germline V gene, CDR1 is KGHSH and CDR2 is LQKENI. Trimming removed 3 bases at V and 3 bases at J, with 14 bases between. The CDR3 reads CASSPKAGHYTGELFF. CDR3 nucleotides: TGTGCCAGCTCACCGAAAGCGGGACACTACACCGGGGAGCTGTTTTTT. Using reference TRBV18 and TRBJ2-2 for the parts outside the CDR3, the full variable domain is NAGVMQNPRHLVRRRGQEARLRCSPMKGHSHVYWYRQLPEEGLKFMVYLQKENIIDESGMPKERFSAEFPKEGPSILRIQQVVRGDSAAYFCASSPKAGHYTGELFFGEGSRLTVL.

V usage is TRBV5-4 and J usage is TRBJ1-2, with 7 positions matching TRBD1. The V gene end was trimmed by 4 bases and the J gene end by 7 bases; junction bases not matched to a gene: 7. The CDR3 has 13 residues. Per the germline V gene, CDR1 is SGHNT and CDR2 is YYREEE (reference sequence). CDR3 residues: CASSPTGSGGYTF. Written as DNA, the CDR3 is TGTGCCAGCAGCCCGACAGGGTCCGGTGGCTACACCTTC.

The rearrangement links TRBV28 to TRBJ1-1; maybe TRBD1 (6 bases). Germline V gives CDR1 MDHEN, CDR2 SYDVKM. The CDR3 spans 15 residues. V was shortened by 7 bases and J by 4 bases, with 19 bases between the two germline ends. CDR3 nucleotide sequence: TGTGCCAGCAATCTTCGGGGGGCGGGTGGCACTGAAGCTTTCTTT. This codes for CASNLRGAGGTEAFF.

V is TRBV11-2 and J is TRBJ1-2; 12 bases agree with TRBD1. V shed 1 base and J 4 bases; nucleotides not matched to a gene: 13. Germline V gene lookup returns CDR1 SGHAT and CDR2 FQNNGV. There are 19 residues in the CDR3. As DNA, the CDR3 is TGTGCCAGCAGCTTAGCCCTGGGACAGGGGGCGGTTGAAGGCTATGGCTACACCTTC. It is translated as CASSLALGQGAVEGYGYTF. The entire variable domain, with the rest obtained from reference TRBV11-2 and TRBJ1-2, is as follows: EAGVAQSPRYKIIEKRQSVAFWCNPISGHATLYWYQQILGQGPKLLIQFQNNGVVDDSQLPKDRFSAERLKGVDSTLKIQPAKLEDSAVYLCASSLALGQGAVEGYGYTFGSGTRLTVV.

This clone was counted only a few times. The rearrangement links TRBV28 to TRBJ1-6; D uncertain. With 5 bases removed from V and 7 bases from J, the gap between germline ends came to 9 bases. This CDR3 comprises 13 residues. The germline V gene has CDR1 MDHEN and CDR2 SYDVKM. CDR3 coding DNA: TGTGCCAGCAGTGGGCACCAGAATTCACCCCTCCACTTT. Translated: CASSGHQNSPLHF. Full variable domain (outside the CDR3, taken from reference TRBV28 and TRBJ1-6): DVKVTQSSRYLVKRTGEKVFLECVQDMDHENMFWYRQDPGLGLRLIYFSYDVKMKEKGDIPEGYSVSREKKERFSLILESASTNQTSMYLCASSGHQNSPLHFGNGTRLTVT.

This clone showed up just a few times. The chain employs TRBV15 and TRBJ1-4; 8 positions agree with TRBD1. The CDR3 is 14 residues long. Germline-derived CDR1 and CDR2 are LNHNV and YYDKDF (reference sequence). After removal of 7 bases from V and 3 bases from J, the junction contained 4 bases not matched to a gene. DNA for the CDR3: TGTGCCACCAAGCCAGGGGGCTCTAATGAAAAACTGTTTTTT. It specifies CATKPGGSNEKLFF.

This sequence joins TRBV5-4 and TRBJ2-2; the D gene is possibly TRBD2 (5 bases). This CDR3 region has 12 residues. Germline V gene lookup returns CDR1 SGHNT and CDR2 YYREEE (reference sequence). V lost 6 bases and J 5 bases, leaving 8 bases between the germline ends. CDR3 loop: CASTERTGELFF. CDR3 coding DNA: TGTGCCAGCACGGAGCGGACCGGGGAGCTGTTTTTT.

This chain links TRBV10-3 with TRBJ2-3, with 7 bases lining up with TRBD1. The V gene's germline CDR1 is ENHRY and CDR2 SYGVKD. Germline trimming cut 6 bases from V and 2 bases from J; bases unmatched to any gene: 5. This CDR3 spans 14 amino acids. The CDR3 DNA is TGTGCCATCAGCCCCGGACAGGACACAGATACGCAGTATTTT. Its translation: CAISPGQDTDTQYF.

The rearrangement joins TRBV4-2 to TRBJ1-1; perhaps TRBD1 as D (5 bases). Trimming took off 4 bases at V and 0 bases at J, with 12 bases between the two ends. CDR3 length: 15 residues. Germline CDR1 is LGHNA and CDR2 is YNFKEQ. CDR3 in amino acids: CASSREQALNTEAFF. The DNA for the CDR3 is TGTGCCAGCAGCCGAGAACAGGCCTTGAACACTGAAGCTTTCTTT.

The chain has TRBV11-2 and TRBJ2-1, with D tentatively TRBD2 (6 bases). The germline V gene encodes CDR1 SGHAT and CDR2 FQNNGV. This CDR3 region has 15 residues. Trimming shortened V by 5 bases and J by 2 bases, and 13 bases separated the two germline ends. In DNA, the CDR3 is TGTGCCAGCAGCAGCCGGGACTGGGCCTACAATGAGCAGTTCTTC. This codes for CASSSRDWAYNEQFF.

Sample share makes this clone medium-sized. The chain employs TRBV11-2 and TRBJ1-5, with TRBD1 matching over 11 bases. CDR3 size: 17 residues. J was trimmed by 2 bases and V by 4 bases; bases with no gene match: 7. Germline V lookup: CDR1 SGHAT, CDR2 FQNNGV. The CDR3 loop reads CASSSGQGESGNQPQHF. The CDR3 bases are TGTGCCAGCAGCTCGGGACAGGGGGAGTCGGGCAATCAGCCCCAGCATTTT.

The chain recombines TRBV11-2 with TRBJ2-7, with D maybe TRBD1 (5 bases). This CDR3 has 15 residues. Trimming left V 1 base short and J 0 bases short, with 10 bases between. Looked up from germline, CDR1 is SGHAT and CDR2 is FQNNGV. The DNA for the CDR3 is TGTGCCAGCAGCTTAGGGGGCGCCGGCTCCTACGAGCAGTACGTC. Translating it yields CASSLGGAGSYEQYV.

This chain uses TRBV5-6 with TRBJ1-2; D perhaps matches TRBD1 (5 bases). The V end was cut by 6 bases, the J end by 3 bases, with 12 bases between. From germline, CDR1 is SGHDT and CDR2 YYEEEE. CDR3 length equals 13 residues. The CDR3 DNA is TGTGCCAGCACCGCGGGGGTCGACTATGGCTACACCTTC. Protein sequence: CASTAGVDYGYTF. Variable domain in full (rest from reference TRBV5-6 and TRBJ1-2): DAGVTQSPTHLIKTRGQQVTLRCSPKSGHDTVSWYQQALGQGPQFIFQYYEEEERQRGNFPDRFSGHQFPNYSSELNVNALLLGDSALYLCASTAGVDYGYTFGSGTRLTVV.

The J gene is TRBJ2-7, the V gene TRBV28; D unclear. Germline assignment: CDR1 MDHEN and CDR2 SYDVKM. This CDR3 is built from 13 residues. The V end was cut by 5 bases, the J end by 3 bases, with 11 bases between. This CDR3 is CASSRDIIYEQYF. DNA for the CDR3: TGTGCCAGCAGTCGTGACATCATCTACGAGCAGTACTTC.

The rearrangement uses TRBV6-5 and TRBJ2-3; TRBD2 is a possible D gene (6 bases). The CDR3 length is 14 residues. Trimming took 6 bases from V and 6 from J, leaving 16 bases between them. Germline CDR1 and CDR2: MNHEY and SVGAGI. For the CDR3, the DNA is TGTGCCAGCAGACGACTAGGGGCGAGGGATACGCAGTATTTT. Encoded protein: CASRRLGARDTQYF.

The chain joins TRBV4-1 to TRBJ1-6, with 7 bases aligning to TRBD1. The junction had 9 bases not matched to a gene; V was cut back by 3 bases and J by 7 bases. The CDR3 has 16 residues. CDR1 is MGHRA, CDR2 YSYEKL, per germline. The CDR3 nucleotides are TGCGCCAGCAGCCAGGGCTGGGACAGAGGAAATTCACCCCTCCACTTT. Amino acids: CASSQGWDRGNSPLHF.

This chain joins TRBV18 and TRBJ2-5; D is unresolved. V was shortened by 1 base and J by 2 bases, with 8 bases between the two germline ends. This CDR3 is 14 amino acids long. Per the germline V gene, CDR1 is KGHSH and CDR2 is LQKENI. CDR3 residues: CASSPRRFQETQYF. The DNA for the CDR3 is TGTGCCAGCTCACCACGGAGATTTCAAGAGACCCAGTACTTC.